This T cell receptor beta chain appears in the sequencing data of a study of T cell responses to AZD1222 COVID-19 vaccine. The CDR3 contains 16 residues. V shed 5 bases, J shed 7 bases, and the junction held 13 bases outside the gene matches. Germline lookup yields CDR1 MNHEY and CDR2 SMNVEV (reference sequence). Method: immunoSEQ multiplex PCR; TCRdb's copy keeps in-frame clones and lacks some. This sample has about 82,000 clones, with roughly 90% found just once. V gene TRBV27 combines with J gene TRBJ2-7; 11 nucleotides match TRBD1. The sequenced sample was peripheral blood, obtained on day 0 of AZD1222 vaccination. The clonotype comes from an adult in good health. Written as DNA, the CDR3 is TGTGCCAGCAGTATCTACCCCGGACAGGGGGCTGAGGAGCAGTACTTC. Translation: CASSIYPGQGAEEQYF.